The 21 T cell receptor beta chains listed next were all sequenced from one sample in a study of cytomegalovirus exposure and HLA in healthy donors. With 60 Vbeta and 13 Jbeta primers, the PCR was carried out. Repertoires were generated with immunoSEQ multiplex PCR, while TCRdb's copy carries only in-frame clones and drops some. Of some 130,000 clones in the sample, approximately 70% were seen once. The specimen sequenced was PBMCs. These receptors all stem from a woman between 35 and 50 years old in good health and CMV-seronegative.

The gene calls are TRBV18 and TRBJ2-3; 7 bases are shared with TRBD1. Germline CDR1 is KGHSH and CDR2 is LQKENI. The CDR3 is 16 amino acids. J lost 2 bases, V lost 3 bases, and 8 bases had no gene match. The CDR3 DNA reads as TGTGCCAGCTCACCTATAATAGGACAGGACACAGATACGCAGTATTTT. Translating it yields CASSPIIGQDTDTQYF.

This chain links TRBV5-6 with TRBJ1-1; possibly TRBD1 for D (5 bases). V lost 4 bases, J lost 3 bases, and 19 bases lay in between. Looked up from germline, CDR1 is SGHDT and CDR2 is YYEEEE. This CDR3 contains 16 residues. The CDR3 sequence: CASSPRWGSGDTEAFF. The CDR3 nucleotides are TGTGCCAGCAGCCCTCGCTGGGGGTCGGGGGACACTGAAGCTTTCTTT.

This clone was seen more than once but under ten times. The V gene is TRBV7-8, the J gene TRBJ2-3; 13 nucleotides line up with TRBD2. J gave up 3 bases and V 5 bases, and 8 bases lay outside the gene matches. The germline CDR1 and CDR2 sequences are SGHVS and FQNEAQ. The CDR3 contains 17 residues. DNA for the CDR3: TGTGCCAGCAGCCTCCGGACTAGCGGGGGAGGGACAGATACGCAGTATTTT. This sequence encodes CASSLRTSGGGTDTQYF.

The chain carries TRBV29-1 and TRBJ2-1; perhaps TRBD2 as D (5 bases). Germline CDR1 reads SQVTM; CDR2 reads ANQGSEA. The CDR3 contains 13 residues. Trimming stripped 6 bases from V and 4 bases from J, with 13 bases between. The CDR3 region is CSVRAENYNEQFF. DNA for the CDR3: TGCAGCGTGCGGGCTGAAAATTACAATGAGCAGTTCTTC.

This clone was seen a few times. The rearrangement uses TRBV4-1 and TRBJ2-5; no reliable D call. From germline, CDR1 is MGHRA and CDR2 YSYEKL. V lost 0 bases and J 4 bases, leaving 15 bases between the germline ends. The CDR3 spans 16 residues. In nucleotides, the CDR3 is TGCGCCAGCAGCCAAGACCGCCCCCCTCCGCGAGAGACCCAGTACTTC. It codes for CASSQDRPPPRETQYF.

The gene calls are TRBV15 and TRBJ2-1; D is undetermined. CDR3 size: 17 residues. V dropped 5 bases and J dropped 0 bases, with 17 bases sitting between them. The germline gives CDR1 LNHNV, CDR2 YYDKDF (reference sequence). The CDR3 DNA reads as TGTGCCACCAGCGACTCCGAAACCGCCTCCTCCTACAATGAGCAGTTCTTC. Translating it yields CATSDSETASSYNEQFF.

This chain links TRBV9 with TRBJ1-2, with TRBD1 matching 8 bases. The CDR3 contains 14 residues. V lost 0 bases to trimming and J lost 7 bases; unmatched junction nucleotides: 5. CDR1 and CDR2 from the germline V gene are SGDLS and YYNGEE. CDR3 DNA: TGTGCCAGCAGCGTAGCCGACAGGGGTGGTGGCTACACCTTC. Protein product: CASSVADRGGGYTF.

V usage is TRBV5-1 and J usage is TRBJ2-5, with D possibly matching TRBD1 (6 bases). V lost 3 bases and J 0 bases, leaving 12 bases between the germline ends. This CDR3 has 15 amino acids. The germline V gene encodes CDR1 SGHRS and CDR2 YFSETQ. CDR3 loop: CASSSSGHHQETQYF. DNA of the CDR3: TGCGCCAGCAGCTCCTCGGGACACCACCAAGAGACCCAGTACTTC.

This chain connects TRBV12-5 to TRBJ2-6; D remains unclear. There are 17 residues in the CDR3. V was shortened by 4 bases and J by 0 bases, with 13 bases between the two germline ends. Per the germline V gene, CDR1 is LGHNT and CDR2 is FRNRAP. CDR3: CASGSAGYYSGANVLTF. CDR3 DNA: TGTGCTAGTGGTTCGGCAGGCTATTACTCTGGGGCCAACGTCCTGACTTTC.

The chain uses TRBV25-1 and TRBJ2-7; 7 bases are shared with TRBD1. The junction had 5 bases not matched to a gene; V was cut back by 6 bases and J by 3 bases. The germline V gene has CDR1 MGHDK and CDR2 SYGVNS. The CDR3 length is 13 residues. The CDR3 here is CASSRDSNYEQYF. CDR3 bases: TGTGCCAGCAGCCGGGACAGTAACTACGAGCAGTACTTC.

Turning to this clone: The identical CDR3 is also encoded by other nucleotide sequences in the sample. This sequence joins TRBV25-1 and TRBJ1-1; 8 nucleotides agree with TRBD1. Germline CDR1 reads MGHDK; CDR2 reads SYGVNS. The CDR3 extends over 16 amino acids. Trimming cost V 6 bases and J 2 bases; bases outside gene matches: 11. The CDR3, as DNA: TGTGCCAGCAGATCTGGGCAGGGGGCTTTTAACACTGAAGCTTTCTTT. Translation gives CASRSGQGAFNTEAFF.

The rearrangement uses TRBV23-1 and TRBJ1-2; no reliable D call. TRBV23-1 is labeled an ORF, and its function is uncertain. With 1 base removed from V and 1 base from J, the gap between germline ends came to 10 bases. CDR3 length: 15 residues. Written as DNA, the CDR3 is TGCGCCAGCAGTCAATTTGCCCAGGATAACTATGGCTACACCTTC. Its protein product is CASSQFAQDNYGYTF.

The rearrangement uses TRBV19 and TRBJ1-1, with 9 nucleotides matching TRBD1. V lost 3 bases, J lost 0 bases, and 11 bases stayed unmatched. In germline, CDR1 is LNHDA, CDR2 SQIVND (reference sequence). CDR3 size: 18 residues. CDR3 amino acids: CASSIRNRGRTLNTEAFF. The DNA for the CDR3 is TGTGCCAGTAGTATTCGAAACAGGGGGCGAACCTTGAACACTGAAGCTTTCTTT.

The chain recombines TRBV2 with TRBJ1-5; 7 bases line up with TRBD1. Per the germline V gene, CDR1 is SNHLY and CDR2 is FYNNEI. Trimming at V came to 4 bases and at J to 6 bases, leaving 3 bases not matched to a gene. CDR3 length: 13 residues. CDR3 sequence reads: CASSGTGIQPQHF. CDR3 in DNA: TGTGCCAGCAGTGGGACAGGAATTCAGCCCCAGCATTTT. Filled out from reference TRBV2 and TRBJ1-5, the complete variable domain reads EPEVTQTPSHQVTQMGQEVILRCVPISNHLYFYWYRQILGQKVEFLVSFYNNEISEKSEIFDDQFSVERPDGSNFTLKIRSTKLEDSAMYFCASSGTGIQPQHFGDGTRLSIL.

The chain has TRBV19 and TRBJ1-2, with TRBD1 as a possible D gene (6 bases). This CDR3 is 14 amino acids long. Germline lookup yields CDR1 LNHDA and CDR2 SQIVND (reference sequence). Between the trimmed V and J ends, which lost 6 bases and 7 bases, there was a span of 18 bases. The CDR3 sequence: CASRGAHKGRGYTF. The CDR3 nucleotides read TGTGCCAGTAGGGGGGCCCACAAGGGCCGTGGCTACACCTTC.

The CDR3 coding sequence is TGTGCCAGTAGGGACAGGGCATCAGGGAACACTGAAGCTTTCTTT. This gives the protein CASRDRASGNTEAFF. The chain couples TRBV19 to TRBJ1-1; 8 bases are a match to TRBD1. Trimming at V came to 6 bases and at J to 1 base, leaving 7 bases not matched to a gene. Germline V gene lookup returns CDR1 LNHDA and CDR2 SQIVND (reference sequence). The CDR3 sequence is 15 residues long.

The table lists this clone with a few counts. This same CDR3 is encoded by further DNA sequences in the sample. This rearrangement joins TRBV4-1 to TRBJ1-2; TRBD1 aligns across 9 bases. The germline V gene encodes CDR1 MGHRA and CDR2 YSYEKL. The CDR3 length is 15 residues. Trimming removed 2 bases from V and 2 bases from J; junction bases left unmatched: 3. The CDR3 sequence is CASSQPGQGNYGYTF. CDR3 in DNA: TGCGCCAGCAGCCAACCGGGACAGGGCAACTATGGCTACACCTTC.

The CDR3 DNA sequence: TGTGCCAGCAGTCCCATGGGCCCGGGACTAACCACAGATACGCAGTATTTT. Protein sequence: CASSPMGPGLTTDTQYF. J is TRBJ2-3 and V is TRBV7-9, with TRBD2 identical over 7 bases. Germline V lookup: CDR1 SEHNR, CDR2 FQNEAQ (reference sequence). V lost 6 bases to trimming and J lost 2 bases; unmatched junction nucleotides: 14. The CDR3 spans 17 residues.

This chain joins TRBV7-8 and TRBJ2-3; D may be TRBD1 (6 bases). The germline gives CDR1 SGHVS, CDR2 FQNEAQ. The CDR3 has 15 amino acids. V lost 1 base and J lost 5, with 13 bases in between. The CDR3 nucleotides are TGTGCCAGCAGCTTAGTATTCTCAGGGGTAGATACGCAGTATTTT. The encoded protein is CASSLVFSGVDTQYF.

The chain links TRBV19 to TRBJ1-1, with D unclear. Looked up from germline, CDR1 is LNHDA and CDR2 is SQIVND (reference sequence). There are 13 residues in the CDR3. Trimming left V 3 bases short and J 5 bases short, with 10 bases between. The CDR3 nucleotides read TGTGCCAGTAGTATCCGAGACAAGACTGAAGCTTTCTTT. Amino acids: CASSIRDKTEAFF.

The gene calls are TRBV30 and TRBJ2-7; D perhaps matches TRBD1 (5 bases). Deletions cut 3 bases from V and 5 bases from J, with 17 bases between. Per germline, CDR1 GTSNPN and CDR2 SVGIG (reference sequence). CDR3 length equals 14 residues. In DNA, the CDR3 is TGTGCCTGGAGCGAGCAGGGAACCAAGGACGAGCAGTACTTC. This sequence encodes CAWSEQGTKDEQYF.